This is a list of T cell receptor beta chains from one sample in a study of T cells after yellow fever vaccination. TCRdb re-analysed the 5' RACE reads in MiXCR, keeping a single row per CDR3 protein. The sample lists hundreds of thousands of distinct CDR3 sequences, approximately 16% occurring once. Sequenced material: PBMCs, taken about 5 days after the first yellow fever vaccination. The source of these receptors is a man aged 18 to 29 who received the YFV17D yellow fever vaccine. CDR3s include the opening cysteine and the closing phenylalanine or tryptophan. The order of the fields is D gene, V gene, CDR3 protein. D genes are given only for firm matches.

d_call: -
v_call: TRBV5-1
cdr3_aa: CASSQRAGWGNEQFF

d_call: -
v_call: TRBV5-5
cdr3_aa: CASSLDLGTVNTEAFF

d_call: -
v_call: TRBV6-5
cdr3_aa: CASSYSPGPYGYTF

d_call: -
v_call: TRBV29-1
cdr3_aa: CSVPPLQGRETQYF

d_call: -
v_call: TRBV28
cdr3_aa: CASSLGQGEQFF

d_call: -
v_call: TRBV12-3/TRBV12-4
cdr3_aa: CASPPGLTGELFF

d_call: -
v_call: TRBV7-3
cdr3_aa: CASTQLPHGANVLTF

d_call: TRBD1
v_call: TRBV4-2
cdr3_aa: CASSQEAGGLQETQYF

d_call: TRBD2
v_call: TRBV4-1
cdr3_aa: CASSQELAGDEQFF

d_call: -
v_call: TRBV7-3
cdr3_aa: CASSPDGGTNTEAFF

d_call: TRBD2
v_call: TRBV3-1
cdr3_aa: CASRGLAGSEAQYF

d_call: -
v_call: TRBV7-9
cdr3_aa: CASTTGRGAGELFF

d_call: TRBD1
v_call: TRBV10-3
cdr3_aa: CAISEDRDQPQHF

d_call: TRBD2
v_call: TRBV20-1
cdr3_aa: CSARSAGGYNEQFF

d_call: TRBD2
v_call: TRBV7-2
cdr3_aa: CASSRERSGGDTGELFF